A single sample is the source of the 24 T cell receptor beta chains below, sequenced in a study of T cells in localized non-small cell lung cancer. Clones were read by immunoSEQ multiplex PCR, and TCRdb kept only the in-frame ones, dropping some. The sample lists about 24,000 clones, about nine tenths seen once, with approximately 9.4% in the top ten. This sample comprised peripheral blood mononuclear cells, obtained before any cancer treatment. These receptors all stem from a woman aged 40 to 75 with stage III lung adenocarcinoma.

This chain uses TRBV30 with TRBJ1-5, with D unclear. Trimming pared 0 bases from V and 9 bases from J, leaving 15 bases between. The CDR3 spans 14 residues. Germline assignment: CDR1 GTSNPN and CDR2 SVGIG (reference sequence). CDR3 in DNA: TGTGCCTGGAGTGTAAATCTGGGCTCCTGGCCCCAGCATTTT. This codes for CAWSVNLGSWPQHF.

The chain joins TRBV6-5 to TRBJ2-7; D may be TRBD1 or TRBD2 (5 bases each). Trimming removed 0 bases from V and 6 bases from J, with 6 bases in between. Germline-derived CDR1 and CDR2 are MNHEY and SVGAGI. This CDR3 contains 12 residues. CDR3 nucleotides: TGTGCCAGCAGTTACTCGAGGGGCGAGCAGTACTTC. It codes for CASSYSRGEQYF.

This chain links TRBV2 with TRBJ1-6, with 9 bases identical to TRBD1. The J segment lost 5 bases and the V segment lost 3 bases, leaving 2 bases of the junction unmatched. Germline CDR1 SNHLY, CDR2 FYNNEI. The CDR3 length is 15 residues. The chain's CDR3 is CASSDGTGHNSPLHF. For the CDR3, the DNA is TGTGCCAGCAGTGACGGGACAGGGCATAATTCACCCCTCCACTTT.

This clone was detected only a few times. V usage is TRBV21-1 and J usage is TRBJ1-3. TRBV21-1 corresponds to a pseudogene. This CDR3 comprises 13 residues. The chain's CDR3 is CASSERPGNTIYF. CDR3 sequence (DNA): TGTGCCAGCAGCGAGCGACCTGGAAACACCATATATTTT.

V usage is TRBV9 and J usage is TRBJ2-1; 7 bases are a match to TRBD2. Germline CDR1 SGDLS, CDR2 YYNGEE. This CDR3 contains 15 residues. Trimming removed 0 bases from V and 2 bases from J; junction bases left unmatched: 2. CDR3 amino acids: CASSVDLAAYNEQFF. CDR3 in DNA: TGTGCCAGCAGCGTAGATCTAGCGGCCTACAATGAGCAGTTCTTC.

V gene TRBV11-3 combines with J gene TRBJ2-3, with no clear D. Germline values: CDR1 SGHNT, CDR2 YENEEA. V dropped 3 bases and J dropped 2 bases, with 6 bases sitting between them. The CDR3 has 13 residues. The CDR3 here is CASSFSDTDTQYF. In DNA form, the CDR3 reads TGTGCCAGCAGCTTTTCCGACACAGATACGCAGTATTTT.

This chain uses TRBV7-9 with TRBJ1-1; D may be TRBD1 (5 bases). V lost 3 bases and J lost 4, with 9 bases in between. Germline CDR1 reads SEHNR; CDR2 reads FQNEAQ (reference sequence). The CDR3 runs to 13 residues. CDR3 DNA sequence: TGTGCCAGCAGCTTTTCTGGGACCACTGAAGCTTTCTTT. It translates to CASSFSGTTEAFF.

This clone appeared a few times. The gene calls are TRBV30 and TRBJ1-1, with 9 bases fitting TRBD1. Germline lookup yields CDR1 GTSNPN and CDR2 SVGIG (reference sequence). The CDR3 is 14 amino acids. V shed 8 bases and J 8 bases; nucleotides not matched to a gene: 15. Here the CDR3 reads CAGRRDRGILEAFF. The CDR3 region has the DNA TGTGCCGGTAGGCGCGACAGGGGGATTTTAGAAGCTTTCTTT.

The chain employs TRBV7-8 and TRBJ1-2, with 8 bases that match TRBD1. CDR1 and CDR2 from the germline V gene are SGHVS and FQNEAQ. The CDR3 has 15 amino acids. J was trimmed by 5 bases and V by 5 bases; bases with no gene match: 10. CDR3 nucleotides: TGTGCCAGCAGCCCCTGGGGACAGGCTTATTATGGCTACACCTTC. As protein: CASSPWGQAYYGYTF.

V and J are TRBV7-9 and TRBJ2-2; weak D call: TRBD2 (5 bases). The CDR3 is 14 residues long. Trimming cost V 7 bases and J 0 bases, with 9 bases left between them. Germline V gene sequence: CDR1 SEHNR, CDR2 FQNEAQ (reference sequence). CDR3 residues: CASKATTNTGELFF. The CDR3 DNA is TGTGCCAGCAAAGCGACTACGAACACCGGGGAGCTGTTTTTT.

The rearrangement links TRBV21-1 to TRBJ2-7; TRBD1 is the table's D call and was not checked against the DNA. TRBV21-1 is designated a pseudogene. This CDR3 region has 16 residues. The CDR3 DNA reads as TGTGCCAGCACCACCCTTGGGGGCAGGTTTTACTACGAGCAGTACTTC. It yields the protein CASTTLGGRFYYEQYF.

The V call is TRBV7-6, the J call TRBJ1-1; D gene uncertain. The V gene's germline CDR1 is SGHVS and CDR2 FNYEAQ. The CDR3 runs 14 residues. V dropped 1 base and J dropped 4 bases, with 10 bases sitting between them. The CDR3 nucleotides read TGTGCCAGCAGCTTAGGACACGGGAGCACTGAAGCTTTCTTT. Its protein is CASSLGHGSTEAFF.

The V and J genes are TRBV5-1 and TRBJ2-3; 10 bases match TRBD2. Germline CDR1 reads SGHRS; CDR2 reads YFSETQ. The CDR3 length is 15 residues. V trimming: 1 base; J trimming: 3 bases; junction bases outside the gene matches: 2. The CDR3 sequence is CASSLSLAGTDTQYF. The CDR3 DNA follows: TGCGCCAGCAGCTTGTCACTAGCGGGGACAGATACGCAGTATTTT.

This clone was seen a single time. The chain couples TRBV30 to TRBJ1-5; D is perhaps TRBD1 (6 bases). CDR3 length equals 15 residues. Germline CDR1 is GTSNPN and CDR2 is SVGIG (reference sequence). Deletions cut 4 bases from V and 2 bases from J, with 15 bases between. The CDR3 is CAWKAGAGRNQPQHF. As DNA, the CDR3 is TGTGCCTGGAAGGCAGGGGCAGGTCGCAATCAGCCCCAGCATTTT.

The rearrangement uses TRBV7-8 and TRBJ2-5; no definite D call. The germline V gene has CDR1 SGHVS and CDR2 FQNEAQ. The CDR3 runs to 13 residues. Trimming removed 1 base at V and 3 bases at J, with 6 bases between. The CDR3 DNA reads as TGTGCCAGCAGCTTAGGGCAGAAAGAGACCCAGTACTTC. Translated, it gives CASSLGQKETQYF.

This clone was seen more than once but under ten times. The chain couples TRBV5-1 to TRBJ2-7; D is ambiguous. The V gene lost 3 bases and the J gene lost 4 bases, with 11 bases spanning the gap. This CDR3 spans 13 amino acids. CDR1 and CDR2 (germline): SGHRS, YFSETQ. This CDR3 reads CASSSAGYYEQYF. In nucleotides, the CDR3 is TGCGCCAGCAGCTCAGCCGGTTATTACGAGCAGTACTTC.

This chain uses TRBV5-4 with TRBJ1-1, with 10 bases aligning to TRBD1. Germline-derived CDR1 and CDR2 are SGHNT and YYREEE (reference sequence). Trimming removed 5 bases from V and 5 bases from J; junction bases left unmatched: 6. CDR3 length: 14 residues. The CDR3 loop reads CASRVDRGRTEAFF. CDR3 sequence (DNA): TGTGCCAGCAGGGTTGACAGGGGGCGGACTGAAGCTTTCTTT.

This clone was observed a handful of times. The chain combines TRBV2 with TRBJ1-3, with no clear D. V dropped 7 bases and J dropped 2 bases, with 9 bases sitting between them. Germline-derived CDR1 and CDR2 are SNHLY and FYNNEI. CDR3 size: 13 residues. CDR3 nucleotides: TGTGCCAGCACCTGGGTCGCTGGAAACACCATATATTTT. Translating it yields CASTWVAGNTIYF.

There are a few counts of this clone. The chain carries TRBV9 and TRBJ2-1; unclear D gene. With 2 bases removed from V and 4 bases from J, the gap between germline ends came to 16 bases. Looked up from germline, CDR1 is SGDLS and CDR2 is YYNGEE. CDR3 length: 16 residues. CDR3: CASSVSAPGTYNEQFF. The CDR3 coding sequence is TGTGCCAGCAGCGTTTCAGCACCGGGCACGTACAATGAGCAGTTCTTC.

This clone was seen only once. The rearrangement links TRBV5-4 to TRBJ2-7; TRBD2 matches 9 bases. The germline CDR1 and CDR2 sequences are SGHNT and YYREEE (reference sequence). The trim removed 4 bases at V and 0 bases at J, leaving 2 bases unmatched. There are 14 residues in the CDR3. The CDR3 loop reads CASSRTSASYEQYF. The CDR3 DNA reads as TGTGCCAGCAGCCGGACTAGCGCCTCCTACGAGCAGTACTTC.

The chain combines TRBV20-1 with TRBJ1-5; no clear D. Deletions cut 6 bases from V and 6 bases from J, with 9 bases between. This CDR3 has 11 residues. The germline CDR1 and CDR2 sequences are DFQATT and SNEGSKA (reference sequence). The chain's CDR3 is CSATGGQPQHF. CDR3 DNA: TGCAGTGCCACCGGCGGTCAGCCCCAGCATTTT.

The genes are TRBV13 and TRBJ1-1; 8 bases match TRBD1. The CDR3 covers 14 residues. CDR1 and CDR2 from the germline V gene are PRHDT and FYEKMQ (reference sequence). J lost 5 bases, V lost 2 bases, and 4 bases had no gene match. The CDR3 sequence: CASSLQGARTEAFF. The CDR3 region has the DNA TGTGCCAGCAGCTTACAGGGGGCAAGGACTGAAGCTTTCTTT.

J is TRBJ2-7 and V is TRBV6-1; 10 bases map to TRBD2. This CDR3 has 15 amino acids. Germline CDR1 and CDR2: MNHNS and SASEGT. After removal of 2 bases from V and 4 bases from J, the junction contained 5 bases not matched to a gene. The CDR3 region is CASSELAGVTYEQYF. DNA for the CDR3: TGTGCCAGCAGTGAACTAGCGGGAGTCACTTACGAGCAGTACTTC.

V is TRBV7-2 and J is TRBJ1-6, with 8 bases identical to TRBD1. Germline V gene lookup returns CDR1 SGHTA and CDR2 FQGNSA. The CDR3 totals 14 residues. Trimming at V came to 4 bases and at J to 13 bases, leaving 9 bases not matched to a gene. The CDR3 region is CASSSTPGGPPLHF. The CDR3 DNA is TGTGCCAGCAGCTCCACTCCAGGGGGCCCGCCCCTCCACTTT. Full variable domain (outside the CDR3, taken from reference TRBV7-2 and TRBJ1-6): GAGVSQSPSNKVTEKGKDVELRCDPISGHTALYWYRQSLGQGLEFLIYFQGNSAPDKSGLPSDRFSAERTGGSVSTLTIQRTQQEDSAVYLCASSSTPGGPPLHFGNGTRLTVT.